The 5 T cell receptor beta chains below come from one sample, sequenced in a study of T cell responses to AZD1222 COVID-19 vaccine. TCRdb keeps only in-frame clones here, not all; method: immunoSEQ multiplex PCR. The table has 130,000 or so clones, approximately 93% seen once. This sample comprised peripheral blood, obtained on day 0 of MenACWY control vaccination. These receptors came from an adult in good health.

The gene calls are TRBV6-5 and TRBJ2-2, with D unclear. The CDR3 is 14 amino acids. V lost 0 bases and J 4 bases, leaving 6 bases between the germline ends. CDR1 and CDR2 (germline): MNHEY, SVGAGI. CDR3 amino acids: CASSYSTVTGELFF. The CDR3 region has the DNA TGTGCCAGCAGTTACTCGACCGTCACCGGGGAGCTGTTTTTT.

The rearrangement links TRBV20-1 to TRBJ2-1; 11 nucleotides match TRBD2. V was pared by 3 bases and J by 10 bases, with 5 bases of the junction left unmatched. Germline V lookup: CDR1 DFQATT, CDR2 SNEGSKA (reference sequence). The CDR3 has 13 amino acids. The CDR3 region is CSASRLAGQEQFF. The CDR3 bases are TGCAGTGCTAGTAGACTAGCGGGGCAGGAGCAGTTCTTC.

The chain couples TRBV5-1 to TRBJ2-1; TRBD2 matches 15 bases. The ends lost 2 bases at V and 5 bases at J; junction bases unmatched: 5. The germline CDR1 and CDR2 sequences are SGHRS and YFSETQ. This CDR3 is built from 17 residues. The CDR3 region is CASSFGLAGGPNNEQFF. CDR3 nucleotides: TGCGCCAGCAGCTTTGGACTAGCGGGAGGGCCCAACAATGAGCAGTTCTTC.

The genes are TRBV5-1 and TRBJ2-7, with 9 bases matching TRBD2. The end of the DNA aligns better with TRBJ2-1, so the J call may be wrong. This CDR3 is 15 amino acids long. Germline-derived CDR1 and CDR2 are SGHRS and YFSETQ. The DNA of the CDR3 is TGCGCCAGCAGCTTGGTGGGTAGCGGGAGCGTTGAGCAGTTCTTC. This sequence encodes CASSLVGSGSVEQFF.

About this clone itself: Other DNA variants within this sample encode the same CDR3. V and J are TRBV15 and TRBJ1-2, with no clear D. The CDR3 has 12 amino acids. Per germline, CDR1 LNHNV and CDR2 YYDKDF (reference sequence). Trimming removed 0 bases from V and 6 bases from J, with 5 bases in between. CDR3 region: CATSREFDGYTF. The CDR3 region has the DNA TGTGCCACCAGCAGAGAATTCGATGGCTACACCTTC.